A single sample gave rise to the 7 T cell receptor beta chains below, sequenced in a study of blood T cells in healthy people across ages. Alongside a J-beta primer mix, a sample-barcoded 5' primer served in a second PCR lasting about 7 to 12 cycles. TCRdb recomputed calls from the 5' RACE reads with MiXCR, one row per CDR3 protein. The sample consists of about 640,000 distinct CDR3 sequences, less than 35% of them appearing once. The specimen sequenced was blood. The receptor source for this set is an elderly woman in good health.

This clonotype was recorded many times. The rearrangement uses TRBV12-3 or TRBV12-4 and TRBJ2-5, with TRBD1 matching over 10 bases. The CDR3 extends over 14 amino acids. Unmatched junction bases numbered 14, after V lost 8 bases and J lost 11 bases. In nucleotides, the CDR3 is TGTGCCAGCGCGCGTTCCGGGACAGGGGTTTCGCAGTACTTC. Translating it yields CASARSGTGVSQYF.

This clonotype was counted at least ten times. CDR3 coding DNA: TGTGCCAGCAGCCCAGAGTGGTACGAGCAGTACTTC. This encodes CASSPEWYEQYF. The J gene is TRBJ2-7, the V gene TRBV7-9; D is undetermined. CDR3 length equals 12 residues. V was clipped by 5 bases and J by 4 bases, with 9 bases between them. Germline V gene lookup returns CDR1 SEHNR and CDR2 FQNEAQ (reference sequence).

The CDR3 sequence: CASSPGSFRETQYF. The CDR3 DNA reads as TGCGCCAGCAGCCCGGGGAGTTTCAGGGAGACCCAGTACTTC. J is TRBJ2-5 and V is TRBV5-1, with D possibly TRBD2 on 5 matching bases. Germline V gives CDR1 SGHRS, CDR2 YFSETQ. V was shortened by 4 bases and J by 5 bases, with 15 bases between the two germline ends. CDR3 length: 14 amino acids.

The genes are TRBV5-1 and TRBJ2-7; D possibly uses TRBD1 or TRBD2 (5 bases each). Trimming removed 4 bases at V and 1 base at J, with 18 bases between. Germline values: CDR1 SGHRS, CDR2 YFSETQ. The CDR3 totals 16 residues. The CDR3: CASSVNHRSGSYEQYF. CDR3 coding DNA: TGCGCCAGCAGCGTAAACCACAGGAGCGGATCCTACGAGCAGTACTTC. Full variable domain (rest looked up from reference TRBV5-1 and TRBJ2-7): KAGVTQTPRYLIKTRGQQVTLSCSPISGHRSVSWYQQTPGQGLQFLFEYFSETQRNKGNFPGRFSGRQFSNSRSEMNVSTLELGDSALYLCASSVNHRSGSYEQYFGPGTRLTVT.

V and J are TRBV5-1 and TRBJ1-1; D might be TRBD1 (6 bases). In germline, CDR1 is SGHRS, CDR2 YFSETQ. Trimming shortened V by 2 bases and J by 1 base, and 15 bases separated the two germline ends. The CDR3 is 16 amino acids. CDR3 sequence: CASSLMFGGENTEAFF. In DNA, the CDR3 is TGCGCCAGCAGCTTAATGTTCGGGGGCGAGAACACTGAAGCTTTCTTT.

This clonotype has just a few counts. The chain employs TRBV12-5 and TRBJ2-2, with D unclear. The CDR3 totals 13 residues. The V end lost 2 bases, the J end lost 6 bases, and 7 bases lay between the germline ends. Germline V gene sequence: CDR1 LGHNT, CDR2 FRNRAP. CDR3 amino acids: CASGLTGPGELFF. In DNA, the CDR3 is TGTGCTAGTGGTTTGACTGGTCCCGGGGAGCTGTTTTTT.

The chain recombines TRBV6-1 with TRBJ2-5, with D possibly being TRBD1 (6 bases). The assigned J gene may be wrong: the sequence end matches TRBJ2-7 better. Germline loops: CDR1 MNHNS, CDR2 SASEGT. There are 14 residues in the CDR3. The CDR3 spells CASSVSTGGSEQYF. The CDR3 nucleotides are TGTGCCAGCAGTGTATCGACAGGAGGTAGCGAGCAGTACTTC.